Following are 28 T cell receptor beta chains from one sample sequenced in a study of cytomegalovirus exposure and HLA in healthy donors. Both 60 Vbeta primers and 13 Jbeta primers went into the PCR. Profiled with immunoSEQ multiplex PCR; TCRdb holds only in-frame clones, not every one. The sample holds 95,000 to 150,000 clones, 80% seen once. Sequencing used PBMCs. The receptors here all came from a female donor in good health and CMV-seronegative.

The V gene is TRBV4-1, the J gene TRBJ2-3, with 9 bases fitting TRBD2. Looked up from germline, CDR1 is MGHRA and CDR2 is YSYEKL. The CDR3 runs to 19 residues. J lost 0 bases, V lost 0 bases, and 10 bases had no gene match. The chain's CDR3 is CASSQDSNLAGRSTDTQYF. The CDR3 bases are TGCGCCAGCAGCCAAGATAGTAATCTAGCGGGGCGTAGCACAGATACGCAGTATTTT.

Concerning this clone: Other DNA sequences in this specimen translate into the identical CDR3. The chain has TRBV10-3 and TRBJ1-2; 8 nucleotides align to TRBD1. CDR3 length equals 14 residues. Germline CDR1 reads ENHRY; CDR2 reads SYGVKD. The V and J ends lost 6 bases and 4 bases, in that order; junction bases with no gene match: 7. The CDR3 nucleotides read TGTGCCATCAGCGCTTATGACAGGGGCTATGGCTACACCTTC. It codes for CAISAYDRGYGYTF.

The V call is TRBV4-2, the J call TRBJ2-7, with 13 bases matching TRBD2. V lost 3 bases to trimming and J lost 4 bases; unmatched junction nucleotides: 3. The CDR3 is 15 amino acids. In germline, CDR1 is LGHNA, CDR2 YNFKEQ. The CDR3 DNA follows: TGTGCCAGCAGCCAGGGACTAGCGGGAACTTACGAGCAGTACTTC. It yields the protein CASSQGLAGTYEQYF.

The chain has TRBV18 and TRBJ2-1; D is unresolved. The CDR3 spans 12 residues. V was pared by 3 bases and J by 15 bases, with 15 bases between. Germline-derived CDR1 and CDR2 are KGHSH and LQKENI. CDR3 DNA sequence: TGTGCCAGCTCACCTAGTGGCATCGCTAGGTTCTTC. Protein product: CASSPSGIARFF.

This clone was seen only a few times. V usage is TRBV7-9 and J usage is TRBJ2-1; D possibly corresponds to TRBD2 (6 bases). Germline CDR1 and CDR2: SEHNR and FQNEAQ (reference sequence). The germline V and J ends were trimmed by 6 bases and 2 bases, with 14 bases remaining between them. The CDR3 sequence is 15 residues long. CDR3 residues: CASRGREGPYNEQFF. In DNA form, the CDR3 reads TGTGCCAGCAGGGGGCGGGAAGGTCCCTACAATGAGCAGTTCTTC.

This chain uses TRBV18 with TRBJ1-2, with D hard to call. The CDR3 length is 13 residues. Per germline, CDR1 KGHSH and CDR2 LQKENI. The ends were cut back, 1 base at V and 4 bases at J, with 7 bases in the middle. CDR3 in DNA: TGTGCCAGCTCACCACAGGAGGGCTATGGCTACACCTTC. Protein product: CASSPQEGYGYTF.

This clone was recorded at least ten times. The chain recombines TRBV5-8 with TRBJ1-2; D unclear. CDR3 length: 13 residues. Per germline, CDR1 SGHTS and CDR2 YDEGEE. The V end was cut by 2 bases, the J end by 4 bases, with 9 bases between. The CDR3 bases are TGTGCCAGCAGCTTACGCGGTCCCTATGGCTACACCTTC. Encoded protein: CASSLRGPYGYTF.

The genes are TRBV5-1 and TRBJ2-2, with 7 bases lining up with TRBD1. The ends lost 4 bases at V and 11 bases at J; junction bases unmatched: 5. CDR1 is SGHRS, CDR2 YFSETQ, per germline. The CDR3 runs 12 residues. The CDR3: CASSPRQGELFF. The CDR3 DNA follows: TGCGCCAGCAGCCCCCGACAGGGCGAGCTGTTTTTT. The full variable domain, its missing parts supplied by reference TRBV5-1 and TRBJ2-2, is KAGVTQTPRYLIKTRGQQVTLSCSPISGHRSVSWYQQTPGQGLQFLFEYFSETQRNKGNFPGRFSGRQFSNSRSEMNVSTLELGDSALYLCASSPRQGELFFGEGSRLTVL.

The genes are TRBV18 and TRBJ2-7; 7 positions agree with TRBD1. The CDR3 consists of 13 residues. V lost 2 bases and J lost 4; bases outside the gene matches: 2. CDR1 and CDR2 (germline): KGHSH, LQKENI. Written as DNA, the CDR3 is TGTGCCAGCTCACCAGACAGGGTATACGAGCAGTACTTC. This translates into CASSPDRVYEQYF. Filled out from reference TRBV18 and TRBJ2-7, the complete variable domain reads NAGVMQNPRHLVRRRGQEARLRCSPMKGHSHVYWYRQLPEEGLKFMVYLQKENIIDESGMPKERFSAEFPKEGPSILRIQQVVRGDSAAYFCASSPDRVYEQYFGPGTRLTVT.

This chain joins TRBV4-1 and TRBJ2-5; possible D gene TRBD2, 5 bases. Trimming stripped 0 bases from V and 1 base from J, with 12 bases between. This CDR3 contains 16 residues. Germline loops: CDR1 MGHRA, CDR2 YSYEKL. CDR3 in DNA: TGCGCCAGCAGCCAAGATCATGCGGGCCTCCAAGAGACCCAGTACTTC. Its protein is CASSQDHAGLQETQYF.

The V call is TRBV7-3, the J call TRBJ2-1; the match to TRBD2 covers 9 bases. There are 15 residues in the CDR3. The V gene end was trimmed by 4 bases and the J gene end by 4 bases; junction bases not matched to a gene: 5. Germline V gene lookup returns CDR1 SGHTA and CDR2 FQGTGA. CDR3 DNA: TGTGCCAGCAGCTCCGGGACTAGCCGGTACAATGAGCAGTTCTTC. Its protein is CASSSGTSRYNEQFF.

The CDR3 here is CASSLTPVKGRGNQELFF. In DNA, the CDR3 is TGTGCCAGCAGCTTGACCCCCGTGAAGGGGAGGGGGAATCAGGAGCTGTTTTTT. The chain is built from TRBV5-5 and TRBJ2-2, with a weak D call TRBD2 (7 bases). The CDR3 totals 18 residues. V was pared by 1 base and J by 10 bases, with 26 bases between. Germline CDR1 reads SGHKS; CDR2 reads YYEKEE (reference sequence).

This clone has just one count. The chain recombines TRBV5-4 with TRBJ1-1; the D gene is possibly TRBD1 (5 bases). The CDR3 consists of 15 residues. Germline assignment: CDR1 SGHNT and CDR2 YYREEE (reference sequence). The V end was cut by 2 bases, the J end by 5 bases, with 16 bases between. CDR3 coding DNA: TGTGCCAGCAGCTTCGGAAGACCAGGGAGGACTGAAGCTTTCTTT. Encoded protein: CASSFGRPGRTEAFF.

The chain has TRBV11-2 and TRBJ2-3; TRBD2 is a possible D gene (5 bases). Looked up from germline, CDR1 is SGHAT and CDR2 is FQNNGV. V shed 6 bases and J shed 0 bases, with 19 bases lying between them. The CDR3 has 17 residues. The CDR3 is CASSSRTAPLSTDTQYF. The CDR3 bases are TGTGCCAGCAGTTCCCGGACTGCTCCCTTAAGCACAGATACGCAGTATTTT.

This clone was picked up one time. The chain carries TRBV5-1 and TRBJ2-5; TRBD2 matches at 9 bases. The CDR3 contains 15 residues. After removal of 8 bases from V and 2 bases from J, the junction contained 10 bases not matched to a gene. CDR1 is SGHRS, CDR2 YFSETQ, per germline. As DNA, the CDR3 is TGCGCCAGTAGGTATAGCGGGGGAATTCAAGAGACCCAGTACTTC. Translated, it gives CASRYSGGIQETQYF.

The genes are TRBV4-1 and TRBJ1-2, with 7 bases that match TRBD1. V lost 3 bases, J lost 10 bases, and 5 bases stayed unmatched. This CDR3 contains 12 residues. Germline-derived CDR1 and CDR2 are MGHRA and YSYEKL. This CDR3 is CASSHTGTVYTF. The CDR3, as DNA: TGCGCCAGCAGCCACACCGGGACAGTCTACACCTTC.

The rearrangement uses TRBV19 and TRBJ2-5; TRBD1 matches 10 bases. Germline CDR1 reads LNHDA; CDR2 reads SQIVND (reference sequence). V trimming: 5 bases; J trimming: 8 bases; junction bases outside the gene matches: 17. CDR3 size: 17 residues. The DNA of the CDR3 is TGTGCCAGTAGTGGGCCGACAGGGGGCGGCTTTGGAGTCACCCAGTACTTC. Its protein product is CASSGPTGGGFGVTQYF.

The V gene is TRBV19, the J gene TRBJ2-3, with 12 bases that match TRBD2. V shed 1 base, J shed 5 bases, and the junction held 4 bases outside the gene matches. The CDR3 is 16 residues long. Germline-derived CDR1 and CDR2 are LNHDA and SQIVND (reference sequence). The CDR3 is CASSIALAGGRDTQYF. CDR3 in DNA: TGTGCCAGTAGTATAGCTCTAGCGGGAGGGCGAGATACGCAGTATTTT.

J is TRBJ1-1 and V is TRBV7-9; no clear D. CDR3 length: 11 residues. CDR1 and CDR2 from the germline V gene are SEHNR and FQNEAQ (reference sequence). V was cut by 6 bases and J by 7 bases, with 9 bases left in between. CDR3 sequence: CASSLQSEAFF. The CDR3, as DNA: TGTGCCAGCAGTCTACAGAGTGAAGCTTTCTTT.

The chain carries TRBV27 and TRBJ1-2; 7 bases are shared with TRBD1. V dropped 8 bases and J dropped 4; count of bases not matched to a gene: 13. The length of the CDR3 is 15 residues. The germline V gene has CDR1 MNHEY and CDR2 SMNVEV (reference sequence). The CDR3 protein is CASFNRGTDFYGYTF. The CDR3 nucleotides read TGTGCCAGCTTTAATAGGGGGACAGATTTCTATGGCTACACCTTC.

The chain is built from TRBV29-1 and TRBJ1-4; D not certain. The V gene lost 4 bases and the J gene lost 0 bases, with 6 bases spanning the gap. The CDR3 contains 13 residues. Germline CDR1 and CDR2: SQVTM and ANQGSEA. The CDR3 loop is CSVVDSTNEKLFF. The CDR3 nucleotides are TGCAGCGTTGTCGACTCAACTAATGAAAAACTGTTTTTT. Full variable domain (remainder filled in from reference TRBV29-1 and TRBJ1-4): SAVISQKPSRDICQRGTSLTIQCQVDSQVTMMFWYRQQPGQSLTLIATANQGSEATYESGFVIDKFPISRPNLTFSTLTVSNMSPEDSSIYLCSVVDSTNEKLFFGSGTQLSVL.

The gene calls are TRBV7-2 and TRBJ2-7, with TRBD2 identical over 7 bases. The CDR3 totals 15 residues. Germline CDR1 is SGHTA and CDR2 is FQGNSA. Trimming took 5 bases from V and 2 from J; bases not matched to a gene: 9. CDR3 nucleotide sequence: TGTGCCAGCAGCGACGGACTAGGAGGGCCCTACGAGCAGTACTTC. Protein: CASSDGLGGPYEQYF.

This clone was seen more than once but under ten times. The chain employs TRBV6-5 and TRBJ2-6; tentatively, D is TRBD2 (6 bases). The germline V gene has CDR1 MNHEY and CDR2 SVGAGI. V lost 10 bases and J lost 3, with 13 bases in between. This CDR3 is built from 14 residues. CDR3 coding DNA: TGTGCCACCGGGGGAGATGGTGGGGCCAACGTCCTGACTTTC. Its translation: CATGGDGGANVLTF.

The rearrangement uses TRBV5-6 and TRBJ2-7; D is possibly TRBD1 (5 bases). The germline V and J ends were trimmed by 3 bases and 3 bases, with 10 bases remaining between them. The CDR3 has 13 residues. Germline V gene sequence: CDR1 SGHDT, CDR2 YYEEEE. CDR3 amino acids: CASSWTPGYEQYF. The CDR3 DNA reads as TGTGCCAGCAGCTGGACACCTGGCTACGAGCAGTACTTC.

CDR3: CASSVTIFTDTQYF. The CDR3 nucleotides are TGTGCCAGCAGTGTCACTATTTTCACAGATACGCAGTATTTT. The rearrangement links TRBV6-1 to TRBJ2-3; D is uncertain. Germline CDR1 and CDR2: MNHNS and SASEGT. The CDR3 consists of 14 residues. Trimming cost V 4 bases and J 2 bases, with 10 bases left between them.

This clone appeared a few times. The chain recombines TRBV5-4 with TRBJ2-7; 9 bases align to TRBD2. V dropped 2 bases and J dropped 4; count of bases not matched to a gene: 4. CDR1 and CDR2 from the germline V gene are SGHNT and YYREEE (reference sequence). The length of the CDR3 is 14 residues. CDR3 coding DNA: TGTGCCAGCAGCTTCGGGACTAGCCTATACGAGCAGTACTTC. This gives the protein CASSFGTSLYEQYF.

The chain combines TRBV7-9 with TRBJ2-1; 9 positions agree with TRBD2. V gave up 5 bases and J gave up 4 bases; unmatched junction bases: 9. The CDR3 consists of 16 residues. CDR1 and CDR2 (germline): SEHNR, FQNEAQ (reference sequence). In DNA form, the CDR3 reads TGTGCCAGCAGCCCGTCTGGGGCGGGAGGGTACAATGAGCAGTTCTTC. As protein: CASSPSGAGGYNEQFF.

The rearrangement joins TRBV27 to TRBJ1-4, with 9 bases fitting TRBD1. Losses at the gene ends were 6 bases for V and 8 bases for J; bases not matched to a gene: 4. From germline, CDR1 is MNHEY and CDR2 SMNVEV (reference sequence). The CDR3 covers 13 residues. The chain's CDR3 is CASRRTGVEKLFF. The CDR3 region has the DNA TGTGCCAGCAGACGGACAGGGGTCGAAAAACTGTTTTTT.